This passage covers 25 T cell receptor beta chains from one sample sequenced in a study of blood T cell repertoires in COVID-19 (dated by TCRdb to 2020 to 2021). Libraries were constructed by the immunoSEQ multiplex PCR assay. In TCRdb, the immuneACCESS table is reduced to in-frame sequences with V and J assigned. These tables do not hold every clone; where another copy was compared, an unresolved V gene accounts for under half, and the others remain unexplained. Counted in this sample were about 300,000 clones; about nine tenths of them appeared once. Of the sample, less than 2% is held by the ten largest clones. The sample taken for sequencing was PBMCs or T cells enriched from blood (not recorded which). These receptor sequences come from a woman aged 40 to 55 who had recovered from COVID-19.

The chain carries TRBV7-9 and TRBJ2-5, with D possibly TRBD2 on 5 matching bases. With 0 bases removed from V and 11 bases from J, the gap between germline ends came to 10 bases. The CDR3 loop spans 12 amino acids. CDR1 and CDR2 from the germline V gene are SEHNR and FQNEAQ (reference sequence). CDR3 DNA sequence: TGTGCCAGCAGCTTAGCCGTGGAGCGGCAGTACTTC. This codes for CASSLAVERQYF.

The chain uses TRBV10-3 and TRBJ2-7; D gene uncertain. Trimming pared 0 bases from V and 0 bases from J, leaving 15 bases between. Germline V gene lookup returns CDR1 ENHRY and CDR2 SYGVKD. The CDR3 is made up of 17 amino acids. The CDR3 loop is CAISESPTSPPSYEQYF. The CDR3 nucleotides read TGTGCCATCAGTGAGTCCCCGACAAGCCCACCCTCCTACGAGCAGTACTTC.

In regard to this clone: One end of the junction is discordant with germline, which a read error may explain. The chain links TRBV7-2 to TRBJ2-5; a possible D gene is TRBD1 (6 bases). In germline, CDR1 is SGHTA, CDR2 FQGNSA. This CDR3 region has 14 residues. The CDR3 DNA follows: TGTGCCAGCAGCTCACAGGGTACAAGAGAGGCCCAGTACTTC. It is translated as CASSSQGTREAQYF. The full variable domain, with the rest looked up from reference TRBV7-2 and TRBJ2-5, is GAGVSQSPSNKVTEKGKDVELRCDPISGHTALYWYRQSLGQGLEFLIYFQGNSAPDKSGLPSDRFSAERTGGSVSTLTIQRTQQEDSAVYLCASSSQGTREAQYFGPGTRLLVL.

CDR3 DNA sequence: TGTGCCAGCAGTGACGCTGGCGGCCCCTACGAGCAGTACTTC. Its protein is CASSDAGGPYEQYF. The J gene is TRBJ2-7, the V gene TRBV6-4; D unclear. Trimming took 2 bases from V and 2 from J, leaving 10 bases between them. The CDR3 runs to 14 residues. Looked up from germline, CDR1 is MRHNA and CDR2 is SNTAGT.

This clone was observed a few times. The rearrangement links TRBV30 to TRBJ2-7; 7 bases match TRBD2. Germline-derived CDR1 and CDR2 are GTSNPN and SVGIG (reference sequence). CDR3 length equals 18 residues. Losses at the gene ends were 2 bases for V and 2 bases for J; bases not matched to a gene: 18. The CDR3 region has the DNA TGTGCCTGGAGTCCCCTCGCTAGCGGCGCACTCGACCCCTACGAGCAGTACTTC. Translation gives CAWSPLASGALDPYEQYF.

The V call is TRBV6-5, the J call TRBJ2-7; the match to TRBD2 covers 10 bases. Germline CDR1 MNHEY, CDR2 SVGAGI. The V segment lost 0 bases and the J segment 3 bases; nucleotides outside the gene matches: 5. The CDR3 contains 16 residues. The CDR3 here is CASSYSSGGAFYEQYF. The CDR3, as DNA: TGTGCCAGCAGTTACTCGAGCGGGGGGGCCTTCTACGAGCAGTACTTC.

The CDR3 spells CASSPGTGGSGFTEAFF. CDR3 bases: TGCGCCAGCAGCCCGGGGACAGGGGGATCCGGGTTCACTGAAGCTTTCTTT. The chain links TRBV5-1 to TRBJ1-1; TRBD1 matches 11 bases. The CDR3 runs 17 residues. J was trimmed by 4 bases and V by 4 bases; bases with no gene match: 12. Germline V CDR1 and CDR2: SGHRS, YFSETQ.

The J gene is TRBJ2-3, the V gene TRBV30, with 10 bases matching TRBD2. The trim removed 1 base at V and 5 bases at J, leaving 9 bases unmatched. The CDR3 sequence is 16 residues long. Per germline, CDR1 GTSNPN and CDR2 SVGIG (reference sequence). CDR3 nucleotide sequence: TGTGCCTGGAGTGCGCAGCTAGCGGGAGTTAGAGATACGCAGTATTTT. Translating it yields CAWSAQLAGVRDTQYF.

As for this clone: This specimen includes other DNA sequences encoding the same CDR3. The chain has TRBV20-1 and TRBJ2-7; TRBD1 agrees at 11 bases. The germline CDR1 and CDR2 sequences are DFQATT and SNEGSKA (reference sequence). The trim removed 3 bases at V and 4 bases at J, leaving 2 bases unmatched. This CDR3 has 13 residues. The CDR3 coding sequence is TGCAGTGCTAGTGGGGACAGGGGGTACGAGCAGTACTTC. Its translation is CSASGDRGYEQYF.

This chain joins TRBV5-4 and TRBJ1-6; D ambiguous. V was cut by 0 bases and J by 7 bases, with 8 bases left in between. This CDR3 is 14 amino acids long. Germline loops: CDR1 SGHNT, CDR2 YYREEE (reference sequence). The CDR3 coding sequence is TGTGCCAGCAGCTTGGGTACGGTGAATTCACCCCTCCACTTT. Translating gives CASSLGTVNSPLHF.

The rearrangement links TRBV27 to TRBJ2-1, with D possibly TRBD2 on 5 matching bases. This CDR3 has 13 amino acids. CDR1 is MNHEY and CDR2 is SMNVEV in the germline V gene (reference sequence). Trimming left V 7 bases short and J 5 bases short, with 12 bases between. The CDR3 here is CASNPFGNNEQFF. DNA of the CDR3: TGTGCCAGCAATCCGTTCGGGAACAATGAGCAGTTCTTC.

The chain is built from TRBV18 and TRBJ1-2; 7 bases map to TRBD1. CDR1 and CDR2 (germline): KGHSH, LQKENI. V was clipped by 1 base and J by 2 bases; unmatched bases: 4. CDR3 size: 15 residues. The CDR3 DNA is TGTGCCAGCTCACCACGACAGGGCGACAACTATGGCTACACCTTC. It translates to CASSPRQGDNYGYTF.

The chain uses TRBV7-6 and TRBJ2-1, with D perhaps TRBD2 (6 bases). The CDR3 runs to 12 residues. Germline V gene data show CDR1 as SGHVS and CDR2 as FNYEAQ. Trimming removed 1 base at V and 10 bases at J, with 8 bases between. The CDR3 protein is CASSLVAGEQFF. In nucleotides, the CDR3 is TGTGCCAGCAGCTTAGTGGCGGGGGAGCAGTTCTTC. The full variable domain, in which reference TRBV7-6 and TRBJ2-1 provide the parts outside the CDR3, is GAGVSQSPRYKVTKRGQDVALRCDPISGHVSLYWYRQALGQGPEFLTYFNYEAQQDKSGLPNDRFSAERPEGSISTLTIQRTEQRDSAMYRCASSLVAGEQFFGPGTRLTVL.

The count of this clone is one. The rearrangement uses TRBV2 and TRBJ2-7; 7 bases line up with TRBD1. Per germline, CDR1 SNHLY and CDR2 FYNNEI. The ends lost 6 bases at V and 0 bases at J; junction bases unmatched: 2. CDR3 length: 13 residues. For the CDR3, the DNA is TGTGCCAGCAGGGGACAGATCTCCTACGAGCAGTACTTC. Amino acid sequence: CASRGQISYEQYF.

The chain combines TRBV28 with TRBJ1-2, with D possibly being TRBD1 (5 bases). The CDR3 is made up of 14 amino acids. Germline V CDR1 and CDR2: MDHEN, SYDVKM. V lost 7 bases and J 4 bases, leaving 16 bases between the germline ends. The CDR3: CASIGGRDSYGYTF. CDR3 nucleotide sequence: TGTGCCAGCATTGGAGGGCGTGACAGCTATGGCTACACCTTC.

J is TRBJ1-2 and V is TRBV3-1 (or the pseudogene TRBV3-2); D is ambiguous. There are 17 residues in the CDR3. Germline V lookup: CDR1 LGHDT, CDR2 YNNKEL (reference sequence). With 1 base removed from V and 0 bases from J, the gap between germline ends came to 15 bases. Written as DNA, the CDR3 is TGTGCCAGCAGCCAAGGGGAGGCCAGACTAGCTAACTATGGCTACACCTTC. It is translated as CASSQGEARLANYGYTF.

The chain combines TRBV19 with TRBJ1-1, with D possibly being TRBD1 (5 bases). Trimming removed 7 bases from V and 9 bases from J, with 24 bases in between. CDR1 and CDR2 from the germline V gene are LNHDA and SQIVND (reference sequence). This CDR3 contains 15 residues. This chain's CDR3 is CASNPVADTNPKAFF. In DNA form, the CDR3 reads TGTGCCAGTAACCCGGTCGCGGACACCAACCCTAAAGCTTTCTTT.

The chain links TRBV11-2 to TRBJ2-7; TRBD1 aligns across 9 bases. The trim removed 5 bases at V and 3 bases at J, leaving 8 bases unmatched. The CDR3 consists of 15 residues. Germline CDR1 and CDR2: SGHAT and FQNNGV. CDR3 nucleotide sequence: TGTGCCAGCAGCCAAGGTGTGGGACAGGGCTACGAGCAGTACTTC. This translates into CASSQGVGQGYEQYF. Full variable domain (outside the CDR3, taken from reference TRBV11-2 and TRBJ2-7): EAGVAQSPRYKIIEKRQSVAFWCNPISGHATLYWYQQILGQGPKLLIQFQNNGVVDDSQLPKDRFSAERLKGVDSTLKIQPAKLEDSAVYLCASSQGVGQGYEQYFGPGTRLTVT.

The J gene is TRBJ2-7, the V gene TRBV7-2; D is unclear. Germline-derived CDR1 and CDR2 are SGHTA and FQGNSA. V lost 1 base and J lost 3, with 7 bases in between. The length of the CDR3 is 13 residues. CDR3 DNA sequence: TGTGCCAGCAGCTTAGGGAGATTCTACGAGCAGTACTTC. It encodes CASSLGRFYEQYF.

The chain joins TRBV4-2 to TRBJ1-3, with TRBD1 as a possible D gene (6 bases). This CDR3 is 17 amino acids long. V shed 0 bases and J shed 1 base, with 13 bases lying between them. CDR1 and CDR2 (germline): LGHNA, YNFKEQ. The CDR3 loop is CASSQDSGRGSGNTIYF. The CDR3, as DNA: TGTGCCAGCAGCCAAGATTCGGGCAGGGGATCTGGAAACACCATATATTTT.

J is TRBJ2-5 and V is TRBV27; possibly TRBD1 for D (6 bases). The CDR3 has 14 residues. Germline V gene data show CDR1 as MNHEY and CDR2 as SMNVEV (reference sequence). Trimming took 3 bases from V and 2 from J, leaving 10 bases between them. CDR3 protein: CASSFVGAQETQYF. As DNA, the CDR3 is TGTGCCAGCAGTTTCGTGGGGGCTCAAGAGACCCAGTACTTC.

Note on this clone: This sample includes further DNA sequences coding for the same CDR3. V gene TRBV7-3 combines with J gene TRBJ2-1, with TRBD2 identical over 11 bases. This CDR3 is 15 amino acids long. Germline loops: CDR1 SGHTA, CDR2 FQGTGA. Trimming removed 2 bases from V and 6 bases from J; junction bases left unmatched: 3. The CDR3 spells CASSLGLAGGNEQFF. The CDR3 DNA reads TGTGCCAGCAGCTTAGGCCTAGCGGGGGGCAATGAGCAGTTCTTC.

This chain links TRBV30 with TRBJ1-1; 7 bases agree with TRBD1. The CDR3 length is 15 residues. Germline lookup yields CDR1 GTSNPN and CDR2 SVGIG (reference sequence). V trimming: 4 bases; J trimming: 0 bases; junction bases outside the gene matches: 8. The CDR3 here is CAWMGTEYMNTEAFF. DNA of the CDR3: TGTGCCTGGATGGGGACAGAATACATGAACACTGAAGCTTTCTTT.

This clone was counted a few times. The chain is built from TRBV30 and TRBJ1-5; 8 bases map to TRBD1. V gave up 3 bases and J gave up 2 bases; unmatched junction bases: 6. The germline V gene has CDR1 GTSNPN and CDR2 SVGIG (reference sequence). The CDR3 length is 15 residues. In nucleotides, the CDR3 is TGTGCCTGGAGCGGACAGGGTCTGGGCAATCAGCCCCAGCATTTT. It specifies CAWSGQGLGNQPQHF.

J is TRBJ2-7 and V is TRBV5-1, with 8 nucleotides matching TRBD2. V shed 5 bases, J shed 2 bases, and the junction held 12 bases outside the gene matches. This CDR3 has 16 residues. Germline CDR1 and CDR2: SGHRS and YFSETQ. Written as DNA, the CDR3 is TGCGCCAGCAGTTACCTCCGGCGGGGGGCTCCCTACGAGCAGTACTTC. Translated: CASSYLRRGAPYEQYF.